The rows below give T cell receptor beta chains drawn from one sample of a study of regulatory T cells in long-lasting Graves disease. TCRdb re-analysed the multiplex PCR reads in MiXCR, keeping a single row per CDR3 protein. This sample has approximately 250,000 distinct CDR3 sequences; about 16% occur once, and the top ten carry roughly a fifth. The sample here was peripheral blood mononuclear cells (PBMCs), taken at new diagnosis, from a patient treated with antithyroid drugs. The receptor set was obtained from a female donor with Graves disease. Both conserved end residues are trimmed from each CDR3. D genes are given only for firm matches. Only part of the rows carry a size: once, few, many, or a class if the clone is expanded.

.	TRBV6-1	TRBJ2-7	many	ASMRLARTYEQY
.	TRBV7-9	TRBJ1-1	many	ASRLGGDTEAF
TRBD2	TRBV5-4	TRBJ2-1	.	ASRSLASGRGREQF
.	TRBV3-1	TRBJ1-1	many	ASSQDPGATEAF
TRBD1	TRBV4-1	TRBJ1-1	many	ASSRTGRSTEAF
.	TRBV28	TRBJ2-5	.	ASGRPNRGETQY
.	TRBV9	TRBJ1-2	.	ASSASRHGKANYGYT
TRBD1	TRBV2	TRBJ2-5	many	ASSYDRGREETQY
.	TRBV27	TRBJ2-7	few	ASSRLSRAYEQY
.	TRBV6-2/TRBV6-3	TRBJ2-7	few	ASSAFYEQY
.	TRBV3-1	TRBJ2-1	many	ASSPFPRHLASYNEQF
.	TRBV14	TRBJ2-7	.	ASSQELAMEQY
.	TRBV14	TRBJ2-3	many	ASSHRNRGTDTQY
TRBD1	TRBV20-1	TRBJ1-2	many	SARRDRGDYGYT
.	TRBV12-3/TRBV12-4	TRBJ1-2	.	ASSLMAGAAYGYT
.	TRBV19	TRBJ2-5	few	ASSSTLPQETQY
.	TRBV14	TRBJ2-1	.	ASSQTIGEQF
TRBD2	TRBV10-1	TRBJ2-1	few	ASRASGSDEQF
TRBD2	TRBV11-2	TRBJ2-1	many	ASSLDPAGGDEQF
.	TRBV10-3	TRBJ2-7	.	AIGSPNPSYEQY
.	TRBV5-1	TRBJ1-1	many	ASSLVGIHEAF
.	TRBV28	TRBJ2-2	many	ASSLSGRNTGELF
.	TRBV12-3/TRBV12-4	TRBJ2-5	few	ASRPVGQETQY
.	TRBV28	TRBJ1-5	.	ASSLTGSVNQPQH
.	TRBV28	TRBJ2-7	once	ASNPSPDGEQY
TRBD2	TRBV9	TRBJ2-7	.	ASSVLSSGRAGYEQY
TRBD1	TRBV6-2/TRBV6-3	TRBJ1-2	.	ASTNFGTGPYGYT
TRBD1	TRBV28	TRBJ1-6	many	ASMQGGSPLH
.	TRBV4-3	TRBJ2-3	few	ASSQDPWGLPDTQY
TRBD2	TRBV9	TRBJ2-3	many	ASSVSGTSGADTQY
TRBD1	TRBV2	TRBJ1-5	once	ASMEGASNQPQH
.	TRBV7-8	TRBJ2-3	few	ASSLVQGRSRSSTDTQY
.	TRBV5-1	TRBJ1-1	few	ASTQGSVDAEAF
.	TRBV13	TRBJ2-6	many	ASSSRVPALSTMMSGANVLT
.	TRBV20-1	TRBJ2-1	many	SAVKAGDYNEQF
.	TRBV20-1	TRBJ2-3	many	SASLGRSTDTQY
.	TRBV6-1	TRBJ1-2	many	ASSPPGLGYT
TRBD1	TRBV5-6	TRBJ2-7	many	ASNRDRGRGSYEQY
.	TRBV28	TRBJ2-7	.	ASSLWRSLEQY
TRBD1	TRBV20-1	TRBJ1-3	once	SAEETGGARNTIY
.	TRBV7-2	TRBJ2-5	many	ASSLGFASGGETQY
.	TRBV27	TRBJ2-7	many	ASSKGAYLKQY
.	TRBV19	TRBJ1-1	many	ASTAVGATEAF
.	TRBV7-6	TRBJ2-7	.	ASSPDLGSYEQY
.	TRBV27	TRBJ1-2	many	ASSPQAYTSYT
.	TRBV11-2	TRBJ1-1	many	ASSLEAAAEAF
TRBD2	TRBV6-1	.	.	ASSVEGTSGRAGQKQF
.	TRBV18	TRBJ1-2	many	ASSPPAGVGYT
TRBD1	TRBV20-1	TRBJ1-3	.	SARQGIGGNTIY
TRBD2	TRBV30	TRBJ2-3	many	AWRGLAGGDTQY
TRBD2	TRBV7-2	TRBJ2-2	many	ASSLDGTSGIGTGELF
TRBD2	TRBV7-9	TRBJ2-5	many	ASSSPIGAGGLQETQY
.	TRBV12-3/TRBV12-4	TRBJ2-7	.	ASSLALGGVGEQY
TRBD2	TRBV7-9	TRBJ2-1	many	ATRAGGSSYNEQF
TRBD1	TRBV18	TRBJ1-1	many	ASSLQGGASEAF
.	TRBV5-6	TRBJ2-5	many	ASSRPGETQY
TRBD1	TRBV7-9	TRBJ1-2	many	ASSSRGGTGFAYGYT
.	TRBV11-2	TRBJ2-3	.	ASSFPGSSTDTQY